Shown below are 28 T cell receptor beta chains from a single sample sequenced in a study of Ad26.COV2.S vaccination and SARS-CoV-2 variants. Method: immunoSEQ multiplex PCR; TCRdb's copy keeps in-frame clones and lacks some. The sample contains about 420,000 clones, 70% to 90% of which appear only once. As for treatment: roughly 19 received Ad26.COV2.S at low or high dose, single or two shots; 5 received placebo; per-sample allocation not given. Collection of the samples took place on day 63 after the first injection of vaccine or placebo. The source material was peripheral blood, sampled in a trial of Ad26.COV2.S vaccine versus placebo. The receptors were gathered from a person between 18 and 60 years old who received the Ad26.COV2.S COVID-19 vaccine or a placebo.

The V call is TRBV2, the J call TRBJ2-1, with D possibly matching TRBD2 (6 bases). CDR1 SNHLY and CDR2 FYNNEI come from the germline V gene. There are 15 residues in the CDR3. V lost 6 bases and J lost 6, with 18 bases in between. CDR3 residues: CASSRGTGQLNEQFF. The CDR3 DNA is TGTGCCAGCAGCCGCGGGACGGGGCAACTCAATGAGCAGTTCTTC.

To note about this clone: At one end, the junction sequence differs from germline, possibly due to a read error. The CDR3 nucleotides are TGCAGTGCTAGAATGGGCCGGGACTTCCTATTC. This translates into CSARMGRDFLF. This chain joins TRBV20-1 and TRBJ1-2; TRBD1 is a possible D gene (5 bases). The CDR3 sequence is 11 residues long. Per germline, CDR1 DFQATT and CDR2 SNEGSKA (reference sequence).

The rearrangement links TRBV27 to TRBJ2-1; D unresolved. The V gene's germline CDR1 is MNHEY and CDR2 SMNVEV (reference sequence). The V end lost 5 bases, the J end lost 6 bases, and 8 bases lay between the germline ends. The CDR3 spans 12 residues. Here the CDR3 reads CASSPALNEQFF. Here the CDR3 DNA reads TGTGCCAGCAGTCCGGCGCTCAATGAGCAGTTCTTC.

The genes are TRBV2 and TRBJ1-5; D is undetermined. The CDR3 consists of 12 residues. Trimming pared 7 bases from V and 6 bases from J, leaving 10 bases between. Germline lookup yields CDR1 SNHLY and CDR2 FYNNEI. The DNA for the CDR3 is TGTGCCAGCACCAGGACCGGTCAGCCCCAGCATTTT. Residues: CASTRTGQPQHF. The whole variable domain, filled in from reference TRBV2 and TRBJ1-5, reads EPEVTQTPSHQVTQMGQEVILRCVPISNHLYFYWYRQILGQKVEFLVSFYNNEISEKSEIFDDQFSVERPDGSNFTLKIRSTKLEDSAMYFCASTRTGQPQHFGDGTRLSIL.

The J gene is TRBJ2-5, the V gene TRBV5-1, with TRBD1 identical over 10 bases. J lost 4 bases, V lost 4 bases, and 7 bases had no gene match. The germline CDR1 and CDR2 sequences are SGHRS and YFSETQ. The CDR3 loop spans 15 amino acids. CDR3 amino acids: CASSRDRGRRETQYF. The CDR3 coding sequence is TGCGCCAGCAGCCGCGACAGGGGGCGAAGAGAGACCCAGTACTTC.

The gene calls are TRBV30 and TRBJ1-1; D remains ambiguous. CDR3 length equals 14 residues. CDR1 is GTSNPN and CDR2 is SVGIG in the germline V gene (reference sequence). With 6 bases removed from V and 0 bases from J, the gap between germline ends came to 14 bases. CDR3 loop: CACPQSPMNTEAFF. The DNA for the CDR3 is TGTGCCTGCCCCCAGAGTCCCATGAACACTGAAGCTTTCTTT.

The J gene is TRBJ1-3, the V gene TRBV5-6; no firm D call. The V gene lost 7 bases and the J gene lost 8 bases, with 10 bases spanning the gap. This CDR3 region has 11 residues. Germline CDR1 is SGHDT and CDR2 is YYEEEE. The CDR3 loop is CASGLGDTIYF. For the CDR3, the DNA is TGTGCCAGCGGCCTGGGAGACACCATATATTTT.

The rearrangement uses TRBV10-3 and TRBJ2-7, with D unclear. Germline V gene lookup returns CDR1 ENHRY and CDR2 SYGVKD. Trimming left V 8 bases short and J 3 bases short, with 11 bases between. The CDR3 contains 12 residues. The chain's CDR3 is CAIGGVRYEQYF. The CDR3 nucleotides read TGTGCCATCGGTGGGGTACGCTACGAGCAGTACTTC.

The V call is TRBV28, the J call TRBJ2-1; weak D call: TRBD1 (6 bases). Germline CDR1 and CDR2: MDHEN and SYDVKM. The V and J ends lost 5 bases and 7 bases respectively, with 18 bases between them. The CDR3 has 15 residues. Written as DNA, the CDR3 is TGTGCCAGCAGTGCGAACCAGGGGAGTCGTAATGAGCAGTTCTTC. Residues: CASSANQGSRNEQFF.

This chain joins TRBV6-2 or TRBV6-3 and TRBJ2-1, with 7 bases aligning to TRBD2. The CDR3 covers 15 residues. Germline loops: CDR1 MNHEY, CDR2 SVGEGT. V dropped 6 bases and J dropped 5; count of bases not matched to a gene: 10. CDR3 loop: CASSYRGLVNNEQFF. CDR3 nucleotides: TGTGCCAGCAGCTATCGTGGACTAGTGAACAATGAGCAGTTCTTC.

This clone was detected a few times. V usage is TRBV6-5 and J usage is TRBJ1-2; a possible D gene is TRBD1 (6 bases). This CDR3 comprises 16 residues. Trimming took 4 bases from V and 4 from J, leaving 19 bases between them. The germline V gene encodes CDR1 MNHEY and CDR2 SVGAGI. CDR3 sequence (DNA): TGTGCCAGCAGTTCAAATACAGGGAGCCCGCTCTATGGCTACACCTTC. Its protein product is CASSSNTGSPLYGYTF.

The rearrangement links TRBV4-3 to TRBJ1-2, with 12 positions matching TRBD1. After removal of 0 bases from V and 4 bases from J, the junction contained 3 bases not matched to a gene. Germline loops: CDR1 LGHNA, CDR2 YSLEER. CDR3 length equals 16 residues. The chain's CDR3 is CASSQEGTGGIYGYTF. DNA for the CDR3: TGCGCCAGCAGCCAAGAGGGGACAGGGGGCATCTATGGCTACACCTTC.

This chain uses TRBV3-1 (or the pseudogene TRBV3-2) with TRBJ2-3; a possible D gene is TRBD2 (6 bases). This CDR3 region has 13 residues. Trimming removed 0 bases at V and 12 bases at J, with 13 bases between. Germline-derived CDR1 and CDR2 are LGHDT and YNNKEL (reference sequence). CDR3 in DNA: TGTGCCAGCAGCCAAGAAAGGGACTTGGCTCAGTATTTT. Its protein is CASSQERDLAQYF.

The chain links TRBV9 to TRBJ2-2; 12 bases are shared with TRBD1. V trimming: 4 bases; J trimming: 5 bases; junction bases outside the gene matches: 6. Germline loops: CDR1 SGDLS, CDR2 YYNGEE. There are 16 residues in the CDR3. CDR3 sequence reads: CASSPPGQGATGELFF. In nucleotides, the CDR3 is TGTGCCAGCAGCCCACCGGGACAGGGGGCGACCGGGGAGCTGTTTTTT.

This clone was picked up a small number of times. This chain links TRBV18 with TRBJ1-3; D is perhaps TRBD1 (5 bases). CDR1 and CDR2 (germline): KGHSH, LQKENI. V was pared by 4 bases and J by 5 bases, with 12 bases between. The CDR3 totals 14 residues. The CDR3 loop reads CASSLGTDRNTIYF. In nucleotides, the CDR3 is TGTGCCAGCTCACTCGGGACGGACCGAAACACCATATATTTT.

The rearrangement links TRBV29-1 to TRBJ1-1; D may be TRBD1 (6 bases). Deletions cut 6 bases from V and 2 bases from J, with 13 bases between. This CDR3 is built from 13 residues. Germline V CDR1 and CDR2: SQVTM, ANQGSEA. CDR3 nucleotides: TGCAGCGTCGCGGGACACACAAACACTGAAGCTTTCTTT. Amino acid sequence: CSVAGHTNTEAFF.

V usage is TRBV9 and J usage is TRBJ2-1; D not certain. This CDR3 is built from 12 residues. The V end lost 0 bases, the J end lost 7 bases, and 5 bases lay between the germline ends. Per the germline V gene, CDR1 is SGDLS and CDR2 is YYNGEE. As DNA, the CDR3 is TGTGCCAGCAGCGTAGCGGAGAATGAGCAGTTCTTC. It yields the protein CASSVAENEQFF.

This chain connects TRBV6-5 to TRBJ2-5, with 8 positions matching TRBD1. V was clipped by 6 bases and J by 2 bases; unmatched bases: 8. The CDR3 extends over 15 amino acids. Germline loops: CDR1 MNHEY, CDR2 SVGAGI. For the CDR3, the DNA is TGTGCCAGCAGCCACTGGACAGGGAGACAAGAGACCCAGTACTTC. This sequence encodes CASSHWTGRQETQYF.

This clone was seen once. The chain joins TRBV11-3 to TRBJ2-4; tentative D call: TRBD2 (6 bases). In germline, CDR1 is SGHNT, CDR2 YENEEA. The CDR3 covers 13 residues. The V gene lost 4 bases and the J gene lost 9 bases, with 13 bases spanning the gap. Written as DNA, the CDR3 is TGTGCCAGCAGCTGGGGATTGGGGGGCATTCAGTACTTC. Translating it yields CASSWGLGGIQYF.

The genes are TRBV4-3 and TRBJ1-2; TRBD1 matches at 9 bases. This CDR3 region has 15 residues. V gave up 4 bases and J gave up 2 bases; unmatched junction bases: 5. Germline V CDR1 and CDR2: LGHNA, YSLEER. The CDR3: CASSRRTGANYGYTF. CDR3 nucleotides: TGCGCCAGCAGCCGACGGACAGGGGCGAACTATGGCTACACCTTC.

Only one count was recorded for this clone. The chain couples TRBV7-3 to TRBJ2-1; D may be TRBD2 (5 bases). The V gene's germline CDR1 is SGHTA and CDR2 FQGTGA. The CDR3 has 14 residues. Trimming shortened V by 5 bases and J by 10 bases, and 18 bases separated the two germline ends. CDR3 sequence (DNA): TGTGCCAGCAGCCCCACCTCACTAGTAAGCGAGCAGTTCTTC. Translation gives CASSPTSLVSEQFF.

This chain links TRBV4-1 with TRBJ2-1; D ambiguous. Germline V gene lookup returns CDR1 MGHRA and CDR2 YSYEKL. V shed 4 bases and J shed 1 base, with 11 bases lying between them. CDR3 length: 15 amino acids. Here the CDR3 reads CASSPLVASYNEQFF. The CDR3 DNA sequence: TGCGCCAGCAGCCCGCTAGTAGCATCCTACAATGAGCAGTTCTTC.

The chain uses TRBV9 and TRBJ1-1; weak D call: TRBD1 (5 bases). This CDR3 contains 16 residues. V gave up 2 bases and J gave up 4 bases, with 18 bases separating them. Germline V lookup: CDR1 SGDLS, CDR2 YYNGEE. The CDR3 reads CASSVDPDGGGTEAFF. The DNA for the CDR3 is TGTGCCAGCAGCGTCGACCCGGACGGGGGTGGCACTGAAGCTTTCTTT.

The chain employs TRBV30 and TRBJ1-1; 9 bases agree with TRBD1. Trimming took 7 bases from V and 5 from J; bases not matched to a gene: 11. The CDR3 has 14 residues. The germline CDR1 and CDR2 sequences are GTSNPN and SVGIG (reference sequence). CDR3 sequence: CASWTGAGWTEAFF. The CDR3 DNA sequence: TGTGCCTCTTGGACAGGGGCGGGGTGGACTGAAGCTTTCTTT.

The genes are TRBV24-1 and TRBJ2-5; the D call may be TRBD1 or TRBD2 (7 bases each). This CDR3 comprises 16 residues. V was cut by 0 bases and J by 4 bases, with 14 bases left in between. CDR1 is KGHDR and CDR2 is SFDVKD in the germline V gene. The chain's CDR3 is CATSDLMAGGGETQYF. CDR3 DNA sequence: TGTGCCACCAGTGATTTGATGGCAGGGGGGGGAGAGACCCAGTACTTC.

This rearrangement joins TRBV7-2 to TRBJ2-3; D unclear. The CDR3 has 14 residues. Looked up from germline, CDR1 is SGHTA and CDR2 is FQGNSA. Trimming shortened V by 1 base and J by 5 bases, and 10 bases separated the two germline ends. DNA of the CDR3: TGTGCCAGCAGCTTAGAGTTGGGGATAGATACGCAGTATTTT. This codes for CASSLELGIDTQYF.

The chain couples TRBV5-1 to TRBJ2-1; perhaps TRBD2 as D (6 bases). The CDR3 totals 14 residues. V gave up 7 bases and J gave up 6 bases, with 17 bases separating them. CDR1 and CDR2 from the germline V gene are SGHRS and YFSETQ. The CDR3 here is CASGGTDTFNEQFF. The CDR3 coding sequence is TGCGCCAGCGGGGGGACCGATACGTTCAATGAGCAGTTCTTC. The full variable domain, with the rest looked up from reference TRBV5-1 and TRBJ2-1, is KAGVTQTPRYLIKTRGQQVTLSCSPISGHRSVSWYQQTPGQGLQFLFEYFSETQRNKGNFPGRFSGRQFSNSRSEMNVSTLELGDSALYLCASGGTDTFNEQFFGPGTRLTVL.

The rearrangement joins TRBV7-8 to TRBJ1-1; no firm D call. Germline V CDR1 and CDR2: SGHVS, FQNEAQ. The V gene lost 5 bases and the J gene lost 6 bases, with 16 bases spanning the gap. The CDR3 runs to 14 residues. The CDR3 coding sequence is TGTGCCAGCAGCCGGGTAAACTACGGGTCTGAAGCTTTCTTT. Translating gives CASSRVNYGSEAFF.